The 28 T cell receptor beta chains below all came from one sample that was sequenced in a study of CD8 T cells in Susac syndrome (dated by TCRdb to about 2019). Libraries were built with the immunoSEQ multiplex PCR assay. RNA was extracted with the RNeasy kit and about 0.5 to 1 ug was reverse transcribed using random hexamers. TCRdb trimmed public reads at Q25 via fastp, called clones via MiXCR and kept in-frame beta chains. When rows share a CDR3 protein, they turn into one entry using the most common DNA and genes. The sample includes about 71,000 distinct CDR3 sequences, with around 93% observed a single time. Less than 0.19% of the sample belongs to the ten largest clones. Sequences were obtained from CD4+ T cells from PBMCs. These receptors came from a human donor with Susac syndrome.

The chain recombines TRBV9 with TRBJ1-2; 7 bases are a match to TRBD1. The germline V gene encodes CDR1 SGDLS and CDR2 YYNGEE. V gave up 5 bases and J gave up 6 bases; unmatched junction bases: 7. The CDR3 spans 13 residues. This CDR3 is CASRRGLTDGYTF. The CDR3 region has the DNA TGTGCCAGCAGGAGGGGGCTGACGGATGGCTACACCTTC. The full variable domain, completed using reference TRBV9 and TRBJ1-2, is DSGVTQTPKHLITATGQRVTLRCSPRSGDLSVYWYQQSLDQGLQFLIQYYNGEERAKGNILERFSAQQFPDLHSELNLSSLELGDSALYFCASRRGLTDGYTFGSGTRLTVV.

The chain uses TRBV20-1 and TRBJ2-3; 7 positions match TRBD1. With V trimmed by 6 bases and J by 5 bases, 8 bases remained unmatched. The CDR3 is 13 amino acids. Looked up from germline, CDR1 is DFQATT and CDR2 is SNEGSKA (reference sequence). The CDR3, as DNA: TGCAGTGCCCCGAAAAGGGGGCAAGATACGCAGTATTTT. Translated, it gives CSAPKRGQDTQYF.

The gene calls are TRBV30 and TRBJ2-3, with 8 bases that match TRBD1. Germline loops: CDR1 GTSNPN, CDR2 SVGIG (reference sequence). V dropped 2 bases and J dropped 6; count of bases not matched to a gene: 4. The CDR3 contains 13 residues. The CDR3 nucleotides read TGTGCCTGGAGTCAGGGGGCTGCGGATACGCAGTATTTT. Encoded protein: CAWSQGAADTQYF.

In nucleotides, the CDR3 is TGTGCCAGCAGCTTAGAGGAAATCGGGCCCCAGCATTTT. Protein product: CASSLEEIGPQHF. The chain uses TRBV7-2 and TRBJ1-5; D call uncertain. The CDR3 has 13 amino acids. Trimming took 1 base from V and 9 from J, leaving 10 bases between them. Germline V gives CDR1 SGHTA, CDR2 FQGNSA.

The rearrangement uses TRBV18 and TRBJ2-3, with no clear D. V shed 0 bases and J shed 10 bases, with 11 bases lying between them. The CDR3 spans 13 residues. Germline CDR1 is KGHSH and CDR2 is LQKENI. The CDR3 DNA is TGTGCCAGCTCACCACCGATGGACGCCTCGCAGTATTTT. Its translation is CASSPPMDASQYF.

The rearrangement links TRBV28 to TRBJ2-5; TRBD1 matches at 8 bases. Germline values: CDR1 MDHEN, CDR2 SYDVKM. The CDR3 spans 15 residues. Losses at the gene ends were 6 bases for V and 4 bases for J; bases not matched to a gene: 10. CDR3 sequence reads: CASSPSQGASETQYF. CDR3 coding DNA: TGTGCCAGCAGCCCCTCGCAGGGGGCTTCAGAGACCCAGTACTTC.

The gene calls are TRBV5-6 and TRBJ2-7, with 10 bases identical to TRBD1. After removal of 1 base from V and 5 bases from J, the junction contained 9 bases not matched to a gene. Germline loops: CDR1 SGHDT, CDR2 YYEEEE. The CDR3 has 16 amino acids. CDR3 amino acids: CASSLLGQGKEDEQYF. CDR3 nucleotides: TGTGCCAGCAGCTTGTTGGGACAGGGGAAGGAGGACGAGCAGTACTTC.

This chain joins TRBV20-1 and TRBJ1-6, with unresolved D. Trimming cost V 4 bases and J 7 bases, with 17 bases left between them. Germline V gene data show CDR1 as DFQATT and CDR2 as SNEGSKA (reference sequence). The CDR3 is 15 residues long. CDR3 protein: CSAIWIRTDNSPLHF. The CDR3 DNA follows: TGCAGTGCTATCTGGATCAGGACCGACAATTCACCCCTCCACTTT.

V and J are TRBV6-2 or TRBV6-3 and TRBJ2-7, with D perhaps matching TRBD1 (7 bases). The CDR3 consists of 14 residues. The germline V gene encodes CDR1 MNHEY and CDR2 SVGEGT. V was shortened by 9 bases and J by 2 bases, with 17 bases between the two germline ends. The CDR3 coding sequence is TGTGCCAGTGGGGGCGGGACAGTACCCTACGAGCAGTACTTC. Its translation is CASGGGTVPYEQYF.

The gene calls are TRBV7-2 and TRBJ1-2; 8 bases agree with TRBD1. J gave up 4 bases and V 3 bases, and 7 bases lay outside the gene matches. The germline V gene has CDR1 SGHTA and CDR2 FQGNSA. The CDR3 is made up of 15 amino acids. The CDR3: CASSFDRGSGYGYTF. DNA for the CDR3: TGTGCCAGCAGCTTTGACAGGGGATCGGGCTATGGCTACACCTTC.

The gene calls are TRBV20-1 and TRBJ2-7; TRBD1 agrees at 7 bases. The V and J ends lost 1 base and 3 bases, in that order; junction bases with no gene match: 15. The CDR3 contains 17 residues. CDR1 is DFQATT, CDR2 SNEGSKA, per germline (reference sequence). CDR3 bases: TGCAGTGCTAGAGGTCAAGGGACAGCCAACTATCTCTACGAGCAGTACTTC. Residues: CSARGQGTANYLYEQYF.

This clonotype was counted a single time. This chain links TRBV28 with TRBJ2-5; D unclear. The CDR3 length is 12 residues. In germline, CDR1 is MDHEN, CDR2 SYDVKM. V was cut by 5 bases and J by 5 bases, with 9 bases left in between. The CDR3 DNA follows: TGTGCCAGCAGTCCTCCGGAGGAGACCCAGTACTTC. It specifies CASSPPEETQYF. The complete variable domain, with remaining parts taken from reference TRBV28 and TRBJ2-5, reads DVKVTQSSRYLVKRTGEKVFLECVQDMDHENMFWYRQDPGLGLRLIYFSYDVKMKEKGDIPEGYSVSREKKERFSLILESASTNQTSMYLCASSPPEETQYFGPGTRLLVL.

The CDR3 DNA is TGCAGTGCCCAGACCCCTACGAACACTGAAGCTTTCTTT. Protein product: CSAQTPTNTEAFF. V gene TRBV20-1 combines with J gene TRBJ1-1; unclear D gene. CDR3 length: 13 residues. The V and J ends lost 6 bases and 1 base respectively, with 12 bases between them. In germline, CDR1 is DFQATT, CDR2 SNEGSKA (reference sequence).

The chain employs TRBV7-9 and TRBJ1-2; tentative D call: TRBD1 (5 bases). Trimming shortened V by 5 bases and J by 4 bases, and 11 bases separated the two germline ends. The CDR3 contains 13 residues. Germline V CDR1 and CDR2: SEHNR, FQNEAQ (reference sequence). This chain's CDR3 is CASSAGVLYGYTF. Here the CDR3 DNA reads TGTGCCAGCAGCGCGGGGGTCCTCTATGGCTACACCTTC. The variable domain in full, completed from reference TRBV7-9 and TRBJ1-2, reads DTGVSQNPRHKITKRGQNVTFRCDPISEHNRLYWYRQTLGQGPEFLTYFQNEAQLEKSRLLSDRFSAERPKGSFSTLEIQRTEQGDSAMYLCASSAGVLYGYTFGSGTRLTVV.

CDR3 amino acids: CSVGGGSQETQYF. The CDR3, as DNA: TGCAGCGTTGGGGGGGGATCCCAAGAGACCCAGTACTTC. The rearrangement uses TRBV29-1 and TRBJ2-5, with 7 nucleotides matching TRBD2. CDR3 length equals 13 residues. Germline V lookup: CDR1 SQVTM, CDR2 ANQGSEA. The ends lost 4 bases at V and 1 base at J; junction bases unmatched: 3.

This clonotype was detected once. The gene calls are TRBV5-1 and TRBJ2-2, with a tentative D call TRBD1 (6 bases). Per the germline V gene, CDR1 is SGHRS and CDR2 is YFSETQ. The CDR3 is 16 amino acids. V was clipped by 4 bases and J by 5 bases, with 18 bases between them. In DNA, the CDR3 is TGCGCCAGCAGCAGGAACACAGGGACGGGGACCGGGGAGCTGTTTTTT. This sequence encodes CASSRNTGTGTGELFF.

This chain links TRBV6-5 with TRBJ1-1; 10 nucleotides line up with TRBD1. Germline V gene lookup returns CDR1 MNHEY and CDR2 SVGAGI. The CDR3 sequence is 15 residues long. V lost 5 bases and J lost 4; bases outside the gene matches: 7. CDR3 region: CASSRGTGAGTEAFF. DNA for the CDR3: TGTGCCAGCAGTCGGGGGACAGGGGCAGGCACTGAAGCTTTCTTT.

The chain has TRBV5-1 and TRBJ2-2, with D unresolved. Germline lookup yields CDR1 SGHRS and CDR2 YFSETQ. CDR3 length: 14 amino acids. The V and J ends lost 7 bases and 2 bases respectively, with 12 bases between them. The CDR3 nucleotides read TGCGCCAGCCAAGACCTACTAAACACCGGGGAGCTGTTTTTT. The encoded protein is CASQDLLNTGELFF.

V and J are TRBV14 and TRBJ2-3, with 8 bases lining up with TRBD2. The J segment lost 4 bases and the V segment lost 4 bases, leaving 7 bases of the junction unmatched. The CDR3 loop spans 15 amino acids. CDR1 is SGHDN, CDR2 FVKESK, per germline. CDR3 DNA sequence: TGTGCCAGCAGCCGGGCGGGGGGAAGCGCAGATACGCAGTATTTT. Translating it yields CASSRAGGSADTQYF.

The chain links TRBV7-9 to TRBJ1-4; TRBD1 agrees at 7 bases. V dropped 5 bases and J dropped 3; count of bases not matched to a gene: 6. This CDR3 has 15 amino acids. CDR1 and CDR2 from the germline V gene are SEHNR and FQNEAQ (reference sequence). CDR3 sequence: CASSPTGAANEKLFF. CDR3 coding DNA: TGTGCCAGCAGCCCTACAGGGGCCGCTAATGAAAAACTGTTTTTT.

The chain employs TRBV20-1 and TRBJ1-4; a possible D gene is TRBD1 (5 bases). The CDR3 spans 14 residues. The germline V gene encodes CDR1 DFQATT and CDR2 SNEGSKA (reference sequence). Trimming pared 1 base from V and 5 bases from J, leaving 11 bases between. CDR3 in amino acids: CSARGTGGNEKLFF. The CDR3 bases are TGCAGTGCTAGAGGTACAGGAGGGAATGAAAAACTGTTTTTT.

The genes are TRBV7-2 and TRBJ1-1; 7 bases line up with TRBD1. This CDR3 has 16 amino acids. Germline loops: CDR1 SGHTA, CDR2 FQGNSA. V lost 5 bases to trimming and J lost 1 base; unmatched junction nucleotides: 10. The CDR3 reads CASSLRQGIPNTEAFF. The DNA of the CDR3 is TGTGCCAGCAGCCTGAGACAGGGAATACCGAACACTGAAGCTTTCTTT.

The chain uses TRBV7-3 and TRBJ2-3; perhaps TRBD2 as D (6 bases). Germline V gene sequence: CDR1 SGHTA, CDR2 FQGTGA. The V end was cut by 3 bases, the J end by 3 bases, with 10 bases between. The CDR3 sequence is 14 residues long. The CDR3 protein is CASSFGGKTDTQYF. Written as DNA, the CDR3 is TGTGCCAGCAGCTTCGGGGGTAAGACAGATACGCAGTATTTT. The variable domain in full, completed from reference TRBV7-3 and TRBJ2-3, reads GAGVSQTPSNKVTEKGKYVELRCDPISGHTALYWYRQSLGQGPEFLIYFQGTGAADDSGLPNDRFFAVRPEGSVSTLKIQRTERGDSAVYLCASSFGGKTDTQYFGPGTRLTVL.

V is TRBV11-2 and J is TRBJ2-3; D not certain. The CDR3 runs to 13 residues. Germline loops: CDR1 SGHAT, CDR2 FQNNGV. The ends were cut back, 2 bases at V and 6 bases at J, with 9 bases in the middle. The CDR3 reads CASSLSVGDTQYF. Here the CDR3 DNA reads TGTGCCAGCAGCTTATCAGTGGGTGATACGCAGTATTTT.

The chain couples TRBV29-1 to TRBJ1-2; D gene uncertain. Looked up from germline, CDR1 is SQVTM and CDR2 is ANQGSEA. The CDR3 is 13 amino acids. Trimming cost V 8 bases and J 3 bases, with 16 bases left between them. The CDR3 protein is CSSGGVEDYGYTF. The CDR3 DNA sequence: TGCAGCTCCGGCGGGGTGGAGGACTATGGCTACACCTTC. The full variable domain, completed using reference TRBV29-1 and TRBJ1-2, is SAVISQKPSRDICQRGTSLTIQCQVDSQVTMMFWYRQQPGQSLTLIATANQGSEATYESGFVIDKFPISRPNLTFSTLTVSNMSPEDSSIYLCSSGGVEDYGYTFGSGTRLTVV.

The rearrangement uses TRBV28 and TRBJ1-1, with D perhaps matching TRBD1 (5 bases). CDR1 and CDR2 from the germline V gene are MDHEN and SYDVKM. V lost 5 bases and J lost 6, with 22 bases in between. This CDR3 is built from 16 residues. The CDR3 DNA reads as TGTGCCAGCAGTCCAGGAGCCCTCCAAGGGGAAGCTGAAGCTTTCTTT. Its protein is CASSPGALQGEAEAFF.

J is TRBJ1-1 and V is TRBV18; D unclear. The length of the CDR3 is 13 residues. V was clipped by 9 bases and J by 0 bases, with 11 bases between them. Germline V CDR1 and CDR2: KGHSH, LQKENI. CDR3 DNA sequence: TGTGCCAGTCTGGCGTCGGTGAACACTGAAGCTTTCTTT. Its translation: CASLASVNTEAFF.

The chain employs TRBV7-8 and TRBJ2-7, with D possibly TRBD1 on 6 matching bases. The CDR3 runs to 13 residues. Deletions cut 1 base from V and 5 bases from J, with 9 bases between. The germline CDR1 and CDR2 sequences are SGHVS and FQNEAQ. CDR3 sequence (DNA): TGTGCCAGCAGCTTAGGGGGGCCGGACGAGCAGTACTTC. Translation gives CASSLGGPDEQYF.